One sample yielded the 12 T cell receptor beta chains listed below, sequenced in a study of identical twins. Using its own MiXCR run on the 5' RACE reads, TCRdb lists one record per CDR3 protein. The repertoire holds hundreds of thousands of distinct CDR3 sequences, with 5.5% to 6.5% as singletons. Specimen: naive T cells sorted from blood. The receptors were sampled from a man aged 18 to 30 in good health.

This clonotype was seen ten or more times. The J gene is TRBJ2-7, the V gene TRBV29-1; 7 bases agree with TRBD2. V lost 7 bases and J lost 3; bases outside the gene matches: 6. The CDR3 spans 12 residues. Germline V gene lookup returns CDR1 SQVTM and CDR2 ANQGSEA. The CDR3 protein is CSALERGYEQYV. In DNA form, the CDR3 reads TGCAGCGCCCTAGAGCGGGGCTACGAGCAGTACGTC.

This clonotype was seen a few times. The chain has TRBV6-2 or TRBV6-3 and TRBJ2-1; no clear D. Germline CDR1 MNHEY, CDR2 SVGEGT. Between the trimmed V and J ends, which lost 4 bases and 15 bases, there was a span of 19 bases. CDR3 length: 13 amino acids. CDR3 in amino acids: CASSFGSLASVFF. DNA for the CDR3: TGTGCCAGCAGTTTTGGTAGCCTGGCCTCTGTGTTCTTC.

This chain connects TRBV29-1 to TRBJ2-7; 9 nucleotides line up with TRBD2. The CDR3 is 13 amino acids. The trim removed 6 bases at V and 1 base at J, leaving 4 bases unmatched. In germline, CDR1 is SQVTM, CDR2 ANQGSEA. CDR3 amino acids: CSVRGLASYEQYF. The CDR3 nucleotides read TGCAGCGTACGGGGACTAGCATCCTACGAGCAGTACTTC.

This clonotype was recorded at least ten times. The gene calls are TRBV25-1 and TRBJ2-3, with a possible D match to TRBD2 (7 bases). There are 15 residues in the CDR3. Germline V CDR1 and CDR2: MGHDK, SYGVNS. V lost 3 bases and J lost 6, with 16 bases in between. The CDR3 region is CASSDYEGGRDTQYF. In nucleotides, the CDR3 is TGTGCCAGCAGTGATTACGAGGGGGGGAGGGATACGCAGTATTTT.

This clonotype was counted a few times. The chain uses TRBV12-3 or TRBV12-4 and TRBJ2-1; D gene unclear. Trimming left V 1 base short and J 7 bases short, with 14 bases between. CDR3 length: 15 amino acids. DNA for the CDR3: TGTGCCAGCAGTTTAGGCCATCCCTTGGGTAATGAGCAGTTCTTC. It translates to CASSLGHPLGNEQFF.

This clonotype was counted at least ten times. This rearrangement joins TRBV29-1 to TRBJ2-5, with TRBD1 identical over 7 bases. The germline V gene has CDR1 SQVTM and CDR2 ANQGSEA. V dropped 5 bases and J dropped 5; count of bases not matched to a gene: 5. CDR3 length equals 12 residues. As DNA, the CDR3 is TGCAGCGTTAGGACAGGATTCGAGACCCAGTACTTC. Translating gives CSVRTGFETQYF.

This CDR3 reads CASSERGARISYEQYF. The CDR3 nucleotides read TGTGCCAGCAGTGAACGGGGGGCGAGGATATCCTACGAGCAGTACTTC. The rearrangement links TRBV2 to TRBJ2-7, with D possibly matching TRBD2 (7 bases). V was cut by 2 bases and J by 1 base, with 15 bases left in between. Germline loops: CDR1 SNHLY, CDR2 FYNNEI. This CDR3 spans 16 amino acids.

This clonotype was seen many times. The V call is TRBV12-3 or TRBV12-4, the J call TRBJ2-3, with a weak D call TRBD2 (5 bases). The ends were cut back, 5 bases at V and 6 bases at J, with 18 bases in the middle. The CDR3 has 15 amino acids. The CDR3 sequence is CASSPGIIASDTQYF. The DNA of the CDR3 is TGTGCCAGCAGTCCGGGGATTATAGCGTCGGATACGCAGTATTTT.

This chain uses TRBV6-1 with TRBJ2-7; a possible D gene is TRBD1 (7 bases). The V end lost 0 bases, the J end lost 3 bases, and 15 bases lay between the germline ends. The CDR3 loop spans 16 amino acids. Germline values: CDR1 MNHNS, CDR2 SASEGT. DNA of the CDR3: TGTGCCAGCAGTGAAGCCGGGCAGGGGGGACTCTACGAGCAGTACTTC. As protein: CASSEAGQGGLYEQYF.

The sample holds many counts of this clonotype. The J gene is TRBJ2-3, the V gene TRBV12-3 or TRBV12-4; a weak D match, TRBD2 (6 bases). The CDR3 extends over 12 amino acids. Trimming cost V 8 bases and J 2 bases, with 8 bases left between them. The CDR3 here is CASGGDTDTQYF. CDR3 in DNA: TGTGCCAGCGGAGGGGACACAGATACGCAGTATTTT.

This clonotype was observed many times. The V gene is TRBV29-1, the J gene TRBJ2-5; D is unclear. The CDR3 contains 12 residues. CDR1 is SQVTM, CDR2 ANQGSEA, per germline. Trimming cost V 5 bases and J 5 bases, with 12 bases left between them. Here the CDR3 reads CSVLDESETQYF. In DNA form, the CDR3 reads TGCAGCGTTCTGGATGAGAGCGAGACCCAGTACTTC.

This clonotype was seen ten or more times. The CDR3 sequence is CSVRLAGGHRELFF. The CDR3 DNA is TGCAGCGTTAGACTAGCGGGAGGGCACCGGGAGCTGTTTTTT. V is TRBV29-1 and J is TRBJ2-2; 14 bases line up with TRBD2. V shed 5 bases and J 9 bases; nucleotides not matched to a gene: 5. The CDR3 is 14 residues long. Germline V lookup: CDR1 SQVTM, CDR2 ANQGSEA.